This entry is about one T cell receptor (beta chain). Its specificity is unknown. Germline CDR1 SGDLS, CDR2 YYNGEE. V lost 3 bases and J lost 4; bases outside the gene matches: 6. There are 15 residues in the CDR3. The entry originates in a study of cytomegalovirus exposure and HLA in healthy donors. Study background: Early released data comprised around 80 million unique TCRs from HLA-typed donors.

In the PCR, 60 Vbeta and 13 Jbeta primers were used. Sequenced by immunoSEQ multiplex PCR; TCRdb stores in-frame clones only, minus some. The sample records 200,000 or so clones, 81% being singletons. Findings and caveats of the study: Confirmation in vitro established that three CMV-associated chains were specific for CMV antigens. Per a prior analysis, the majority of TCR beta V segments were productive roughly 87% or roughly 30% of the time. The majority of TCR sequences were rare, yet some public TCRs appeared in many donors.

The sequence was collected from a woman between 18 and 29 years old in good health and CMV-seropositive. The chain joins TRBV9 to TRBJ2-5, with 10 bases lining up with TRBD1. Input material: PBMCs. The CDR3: CASSEGQGRGETQYF. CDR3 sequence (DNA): TGTGCCAGCAGCGAGGGACAGGGGAGGGGAGAGACCCAGTACTTC.